This T cell receptor (beta chain) was recovered during a study of T-cell memory formation after mild COVID-19. The wider study: Among the donors, TCR clusters were largely specific to each donor. Study-level results: Clones contracting over day 15 to 85 were CD4/CD8 balanced, with later expanders leaning CD4+. A second wave of clones peaked on day 37, and their SARS-CoV-2 specificity went unconfirmed. Chiefly within CM and EM were the contracting CD4+ clones; CD8+ ones were within EMRA.

TCRdb ran MiXCR on the 5' RACE reads and lists one entry per CDR3 protein. The repertoire includes around 370,000 distinct CDR3 sequences, roughly 20% of them detected once, and approximately 13% sits in the top ten. The CDR3 totals 14 residues. The germline V gene has CDR1 SEHNR and CDR2 FQNEAQ (reference sequence). J was trimmed by 7 bases and V by 5 bases; bases with no gene match: 5. This clonotype was counted between two and nine times. Its antigen is still unknown. This receptor was identified in an adult woman who had mild COVID-19 (a few samples of this study predate the infection). Cell type and time point are not known. The chain employs TRBV7-9 and TRBJ1-4; 9 nucleotides match TRBD1. Sequencing was carried out using PBMCs or a T cell subset sorted from them (not recorded which). CDR3 loop: CASSIGQGTEKLFF. In DNA, the CDR3 is TGTGCCAGCAGCATCGGACAGGGGACTGAAAAACTGTTTTTT.